Each of the 23 T cell receptor beta chains below was sequenced from the same sample in a study of CD4+ T cells in melanoma. Sequenced by immunoSEQ multiplex PCR; TCRdb stores in-frame clones only, minus some. The data hold roughly 18,000 clones, with 83% observed a single time. Sequenced: cells from a culture (not recorded whether cultured in vitro). The receptors derive from a human donor with melanoma.

J is TRBJ2-7 and V is TRBV6-5; D could derive from TRBD1 or TRBD2 (5 bases each). This CDR3 spans 15 amino acids. Germline V lookup: CDR1 MNHEY, CDR2 SVGAGI. V shed 6 bases and J shed 3 bases, with 18 bases lying between them. CDR3 DNA sequence: TGTGCCAGCAGCAACTACTGGGACGGACACTACGAGCAGTACTTC. It specifies CASSNYWDGHYEQYF.

The rearrangement uses TRBV6-5 and TRBJ2-2, with D possibly matching TRBD2 (5 bases). Deletions cut 1 base from V and 8 bases from J, with 5 bases between. The CDR3 is made up of 12 amino acids. Germline V CDR1 and CDR2: MNHEY, SVGAGI. The CDR3 DNA reads TGTGCCAGCAGTTACTTAGCGGGGGAGCTGTTTTTT. This codes for CASSYLAGELFF.

The rearrangement links TRBV30 to TRBJ2-5, with D uncertain. From germline, CDR1 is GTSNPN and CDR2 SVGIG (reference sequence). This CDR3 is 13 amino acids long. Trimming shortened V by 1 base and J by 1 base, and 7 bases separated the two germline ends. CDR3 region: CAWSGHLQETQYF. Here the CDR3 DNA reads TGTGCCTGGAGTGGACACCTCCAAGAGACCCAGTACTTC.

This chain connects TRBV6-1 to TRBJ1-1, with a tentative D call TRBD1 (5 bases). This CDR3 region has 14 residues. Germline lookup yields CDR1 MNHNS and CDR2 SASEGT. V was clipped by 4 bases and J by 2 bases, with 11 bases between them. CDR3 protein: CASSARDLNTEAFF. CDR3 sequence (DNA): TGTGCCAGCAGTGCCCGGGACCTAAACACTGAAGCTTTCTTT.

This chain uses TRBV6-6 with TRBJ1-3; D remains unclear. The V end lost 0 bases, the J end lost 1 base, and 7 bases lay between the germline ends. This CDR3 is built from 15 residues. The V gene's germline CDR1 is MNHNY and CDR2 SVGAGI (reference sequence). The CDR3 loop reads CASSYSEASGNTIYF. CDR3 sequence (DNA): TGTGCCAGCAGTTACTCCGAGGCGTCTGGAAACACCATATATTTT.

This rearrangement joins TRBV30 to TRBJ2-5, with D maybe TRBD2 (7 bases). V was shortened by 3 bases and J by 6 bases, with 14 bases between the two germline ends. The CDR3 sequence is 13 residues long. Germline loops: CDR1 GTSNPN, CDR2 SVGIG (reference sequence). The CDR3 sequence: CAWSLQGGQTQYF. The CDR3 DNA is TGTGCCTGGAGCTTACAGGGAGGGCAGACCCAGTACTTC.

This clone has a handful of counts. The chain links TRBV7-9 to TRBJ2-5; TRBD2 aligns across 8 bases. Germline CDR1 is SEHNR and CDR2 is FQNEAQ (reference sequence). This CDR3 spans 13 amino acids. The junction had 5 bases not matched to a gene; V was cut back by 4 bases and J by 7 bases. CDR3 protein: CASSSTGLGTQYF. In nucleotides, the CDR3 is TGTGCCAGCAGCTCGACGGGACTAGGGACCCAGTACTTC.

The rearrangement uses TRBV5-5 and TRBJ1-2; TRBD1 matches at 7 bases. CDR1 is SGHKS, CDR2 YYEKEE, per germline (reference sequence). The ends lost 2 bases at V and 4 bases at J; junction bases unmatched: 5. The CDR3 has 14 residues. CDR3 region: CASSFNQGGYGYTF. CDR3 nucleotide sequence: TGTGCCAGCAGCTTTAACCAGGGGGGCTATGGCTACACCTTC.

Written as DNA, the CDR3 is TGCAGCGTTGAAGTTGTGGCCGGTGGCTACACCTTC. The encoded protein is CSVEVVAGGYTF. The V and J genes are TRBV29-1 and TRBJ1-2; D not certain. Germline assignment: CDR1 SQVTM and CDR2 ANQGSEA. The CDR3 runs 12 residues. V shed 1 base and J shed 7 bases, with 10 bases lying between them. Using reference TRBV29-1 and TRBJ1-2 for the parts outside the CDR3, the full variable domain is SAVISQKPSRDICQRGTSLTIQCQVDSQVTMMFWYRQQPGQSLTLIATANQGSEATYESGFVIDKFPISRPNLTFSTLTVSNMSPEDSSIYLCSVEVVAGGYTFGSGTRLTVV.

This chain links TRBV27 with TRBJ1-2, with a weak D call TRBD1 (5 bases). Trimming took off 4 bases at V and 1 base at J, with 10 bases between the two ends. This CDR3 spans 14 amino acids. Germline V lookup: CDR1 MNHEY, CDR2 SMNVEV (reference sequence). CDR3 amino acids: CASSSQGGNYGYTF. The CDR3 region has the DNA TGTGCCAGCAGTTCCCAGGGAGGTAACTATGGCTACACCTTC.

This clone was detected only once. The rearrangement links TRBV2 to TRBJ1-6, with D tentatively TRBD1 (5 bases). Germline CDR1 and CDR2: SNHLY and FYNNEI. The CDR3 consists of 16 residues. The germline V and J ends were trimmed by 6 bases and 4 bases, with 16 bases remaining between them. Here the CDR3 DNA reads TGTGCCAGCAGCAGGTGGGGGAATACGTATAATTCACCCCTCCACTTT. Translating gives CASSRWGNTYNSPLHF.

V and J are TRBV12-5 and TRBJ1-2; D perhaps matches TRBD1 (5 bases). The V gene's germline CDR1 is LGHNT and CDR2 FRNRAP. CDR3 length equals 17 residues. Trimming left V 1 base short and J 0 bases short, with 15 bases between. The CDR3 bases are TGTGCTAGTGGTTTGGCCCCTCCGGGACCTTCTAACTATGGCTACACCTTC. Protein product: CASGLAPPGPSNYGYTF. The entire variable domain, with the rest obtained from reference TRBV12-5 and TRBJ1-2, is as follows: DARVTQTPRHKVTEMGQEVTMRCQPILGHNTVFWYRQTMMQGLELLAYFRNRAPLDDSGMPKDRFSAEMPDATLATLKIQPSEPRDSAVYFCASGLAPPGPSNYGYTFGSGTRLTVV.

The chain employs TRBV11-2 and TRBJ2-7; 8 bases match TRBD2. CDR3 size: 16 residues. V shed 0 bases and J 2 bases; nucleotides not matched to a gene: 6. Germline loops: CDR1 SGHAT, CDR2 FQNNGV. The CDR3 sequence is CASSLEGRGATYEQYF. The CDR3 coding sequence is TGTGCCAGCAGCTTAGAGGGGCGGGGGGCCACCTACGAGCAGTACTTC.

The CDR3 DNA reads as TGTGCCAGCAGCGTGGGCCAAGGGACGGGTACGCAGTATTTT. Residues: CASSVGQGTGTQYF. This chain links TRBV9 with TRBJ2-3; D tentatively reads TRBD1 or TRBD2 (5 bases each). Trimming removed 2 bases at V and 8 bases at J, with 15 bases between. The CDR3 is made up of 14 amino acids. Germline V CDR1 and CDR2: SGDLS, YYNGEE.

Only one count was recorded for this clone. V gene TRBV18 combines with J gene TRBJ2-7; 7 nucleotides align to TRBD2. J was trimmed by 7 bases and V by 3 bases; bases with no gene match: 6. CDR1 KGHSH and CDR2 LQKENI come from the germline V gene. The CDR3 covers 13 residues. This CDR3 reads CASSPARDYEQYF. The CDR3 bases are TGTGCCAGCTCACCGGCCAGGGACTATGAGCAGTACTTC.

J is TRBJ1-1 and V is TRBV7-2, with D unclear. Between the trimmed V and J ends, which lost 3 bases and 4 bases, there was a span of 18 bases. Germline-derived CDR1 and CDR2 are SGHTA and FQGNSA. This CDR3 has 16 amino acids. This CDR3 is CASSFRSGRGGTEAFF. CDR3 DNA sequence: TGTGCCAGCAGCTTTCGGTCGGGAAGAGGTGGCACTGAAGCTTTCTTT.

The V gene is TRBV27, the J gene TRBJ2-1; 8 nucleotides align to TRBD1. The CDR3 covers 13 residues. CDR1 and CDR2 (germline): MNHEY, SMNVEV (reference sequence). Unmatched junction bases numbered 8, after V lost 6 bases and J lost 10 bases. CDR3 sequence: CASSPPRDREQFF. CDR3 bases: TGTGCCAGCAGCCCTCCCCGGGACAGGGAGCAGTTCTTC.

A single count supports this clone. The V call is TRBV30, the J call TRBJ2-1, with 13 positions matching TRBD2. V was clipped by 1 base and J by 7 bases; unmatched bases: 7. The germline gives CDR1 GTSNPN, CDR2 SVGIG (reference sequence). CDR3 size: 16 residues. The CDR3 region has the DNA TGTGCCTGGAGTGCCCAACTAGCGGGGGGGCAGAATGAGCAGTTCTTC. Translated: CAWSAQLAGGQNEQFF.

The chain employs TRBV5-1 and TRBJ1-1; D is perhaps TRBD1 (5 bases). V lost 0 bases to trimming and J lost 1 base, with 7 bases between them. In germline, CDR1 is SGHRS, CDR2 YFSETQ. This CDR3 comprises 14 residues. The CDR3 DNA follows: TGCGCCAGCAGCTTGGTTACAGGGAACACTGAAGCTTTCTTT. Its translation: CASSLVTGNTEAFF.

This clone has only a few counts. This chain uses TRBV5-1 with TRBJ2-1, with D uncertain. With 2 bases removed from V and 0 bases from J, the gap between germline ends came to 21 bases. In germline, CDR1 is SGHRS, CDR2 YFSETQ. There are 19 residues in the CDR3. CDR3 sequence reads: CASSFRSGGSFTSYNEQFF. Here the CDR3 DNA reads TGCGCCAGCAGCTTCCGTTCGGGCGGATCTTTCACCTCCTACAATGAGCAGTTCTTC.

The J gene is TRBJ2-5, the V gene TRBV6-1; 10 bases agree with TRBD2. The V and J ends lost 2 bases and 4 bases, in that order; junction bases with no gene match: 4. Germline-derived CDR1 and CDR2 are MNHNS and SASEGT. This CDR3 is built from 15 residues. CDR3: CASSEFLAGGETQYF. Written as DNA, the CDR3 is TGTGCCAGCAGTGAATTTTTAGCGGGGGGAGAGACCCAGTACTTC.

The chain carries TRBV7-9 and TRBJ2-5; maybe TRBD1 (6 bases). From germline, CDR1 is SEHNR and CDR2 FQNEAQ (reference sequence). V shed 3 bases and J shed 1 base, with 18 bases lying between them. This CDR3 region has 17 residues. The CDR3 DNA is TGTGCCAGCAGCTTTGGGCCAGGGGCGACTCGCCAAGAGACCCAGTACTTC. Protein sequence: CASSFGPGATRQETQYF.

The chain uses TRBV19 and TRBJ2-1; D is uncertain. Per germline, CDR1 LNHDA and CDR2 SQIVND (reference sequence). The CDR3 loop spans 12 amino acids. With 3 bases removed from V and 7 bases from J, the gap between germline ends came to 7 bases. The CDR3 sequence is CASSIMGNEQFF. The CDR3 nucleotides read TGTGCCAGTAGTATTATGGGTAATGAGCAGTTCTTC.